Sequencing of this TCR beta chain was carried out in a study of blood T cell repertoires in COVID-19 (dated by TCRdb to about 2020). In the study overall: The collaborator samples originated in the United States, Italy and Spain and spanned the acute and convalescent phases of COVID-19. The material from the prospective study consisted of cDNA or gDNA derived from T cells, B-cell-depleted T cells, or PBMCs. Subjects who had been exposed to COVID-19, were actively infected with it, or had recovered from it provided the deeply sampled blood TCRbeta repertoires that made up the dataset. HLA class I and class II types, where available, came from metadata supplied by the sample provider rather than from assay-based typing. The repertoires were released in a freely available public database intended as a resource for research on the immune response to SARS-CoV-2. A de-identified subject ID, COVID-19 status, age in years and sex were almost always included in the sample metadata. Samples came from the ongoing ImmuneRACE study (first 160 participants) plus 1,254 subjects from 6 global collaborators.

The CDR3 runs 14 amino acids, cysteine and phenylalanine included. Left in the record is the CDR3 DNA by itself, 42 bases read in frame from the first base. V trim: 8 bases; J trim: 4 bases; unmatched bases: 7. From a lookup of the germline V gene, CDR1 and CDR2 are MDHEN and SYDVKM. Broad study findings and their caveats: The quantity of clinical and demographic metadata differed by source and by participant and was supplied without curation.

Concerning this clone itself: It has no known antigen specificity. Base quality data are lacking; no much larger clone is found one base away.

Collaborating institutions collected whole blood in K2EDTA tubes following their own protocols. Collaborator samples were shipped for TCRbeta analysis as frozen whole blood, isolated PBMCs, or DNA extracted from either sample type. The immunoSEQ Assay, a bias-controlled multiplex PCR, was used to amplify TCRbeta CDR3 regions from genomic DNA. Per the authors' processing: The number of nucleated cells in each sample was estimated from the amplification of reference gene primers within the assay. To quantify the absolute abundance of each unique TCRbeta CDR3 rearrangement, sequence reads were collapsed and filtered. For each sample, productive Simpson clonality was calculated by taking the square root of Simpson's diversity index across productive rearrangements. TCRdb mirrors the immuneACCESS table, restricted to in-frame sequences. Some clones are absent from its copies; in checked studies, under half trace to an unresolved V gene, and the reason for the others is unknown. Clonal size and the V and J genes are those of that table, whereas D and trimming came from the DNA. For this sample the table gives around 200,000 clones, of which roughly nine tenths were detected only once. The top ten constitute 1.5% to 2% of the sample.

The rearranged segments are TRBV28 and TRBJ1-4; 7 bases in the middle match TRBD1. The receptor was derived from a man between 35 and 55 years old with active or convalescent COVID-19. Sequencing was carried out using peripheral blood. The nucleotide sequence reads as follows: TGTGCCAGCGAGGGGACAGCCCATAATGAAAAACTGTTTTTT. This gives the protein CASEGTAHNEKLFF. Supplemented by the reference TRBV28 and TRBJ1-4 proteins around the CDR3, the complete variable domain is DVKVTQSSRYLVKRTGEKVFLECVQDMDHENMFWYRQDPGLGLRLIYFSYDVKMKEKGDIPEGYSVSREKKERFSLILESASTNQTSMYLCASEGTAHNEKLFFGSGTQLSVL.